This TCR beta chain originates from a study of T-cell reconstitution after alpha-beta-depleted transplantation in children. Findings of the study overall: High day-60 TCRbeta diversity in some patients came from surviving recipient T cells and thymic progenitors. Approximately two months post-transplant, alpha-beta T cells reportedly originated from several hundred expanded graft clones. At the one-year point after transplant, T-cell counts and TCRbeta diversity were found to come mostly from T cells that had been newly produced.

This clonotype was observed at least ten times. Antigen unknown. This CDR3 is built from 16 residues. Germline V gene sequence: CDR1 SGHVS, CDR2 FQNEAQ. Trimming at V came to 5 bases and at J to 2 bases, leaving 8 bases not matched to a gene. Researchers prepared the TCRbeta library using unique molecular identifiers, the study reports. TCRdb redid the calling of the PCR reads with MiXCR, one entry per CDR3 protein. The table has some 300,000 distinct CDR3 sequences, nearly 8% seen once; the top ten hold about 9.1%. The sequence came from a female patient between 2 and 10 years old who had a stem cell transplant for Fanconi anemia, so the T cells may come from the graft donor. The sample in question was peripheral blood, obtained 360 days after TCRalphabeta/CD19-depleted stem cell transplant. J is TRBJ2-3 and V is TRBV7-8; the match to TRBD2 covers 9 bases. The CDR3, as DNA: TGTGCCAGCAGCGCCCGTCTAGCGGGGTCCACAGATACGCAGTATTTT. Translation gives CASSARLAGSTDTQYF.